Shown below are 12 T cell receptor beta chains from a single sample sequenced in a study of blood T cell repertoires in COVID-19 (TCRdb year 2020). The library was prepared using the immunoSEQ multiplex PCR assay. The source is immuneACCESS, and TCRdb retained only in-frame sequences with V and J called. Part of the clones is not carried over; for the studies checked, unresolved V genes explain less than half of this, and the remainder is unexplained. The sample contains approximately 200,000 clones, over 75% of them found a single time. The ten largest make up approximately 11% of the sample. The sample comprised peripheral blood. The receptor set was obtained from a human donor with active or convalescent COVID-19. The donor label of this sample is uncertain.

V usage is TRBV9 and J usage is TRBJ2-1; TRBD2 matches 8 bases. CDR3 size: 16 residues. With 3 bases clipped from V and 2 bases from J, the junction kept 7 bases outside the gene matches. Germline V gene data show CDR1 as SGDLS and CDR2 as YYNGEE. The CDR3 DNA sequence: TGTGCCAGCAGCGCGGTAGCGGGGTGGGCCTACAATGAGCAGTTCTTC. This encodes CASSAVAGWAYNEQFF.

The genes are TRBV2 and TRBJ1-6; D gene uncertain. V was pared by 4 bases and J by 9 bases, with 16 bases between. The CDR3 covers 15 residues. Looked up from germline, CDR1 is SNHLY and CDR2 is FYNNEI. The CDR3 reads CASSVGGPSSSPLHF. The CDR3 DNA reads as TGTGCCAGCAGTGTGGGAGGCCCCAGTAGTTCACCCCTCCACTTT.

This clone has just one count. The V call is TRBV28, the J call TRBJ1-6, with a tentative D call TRBD1 (5 bases). CDR3 length equals 18 residues. Germline values: CDR1 MDHEN, CDR2 SYDVKM. V was pared by 5 bases and J by 4 bases, with 21 bases between. CDR3 nucleotides: TGTGCCAGCAGTCCTCATATGGGGTTAAGGGGATATAATTCACCCCTCCACTTT. Translation: CASSPHMGLRGYNSPLHF.

The chain carries TRBV19 and TRBJ1-5; D remains ambiguous. Germline-derived CDR1 and CDR2 are LNHDA and SQIVND (reference sequence). The length of the CDR3 is 14 residues. V lost 5 bases to trimming and J lost 0 bases, with 8 bases between them. The CDR3 DNA reads TGTGCCAGTAGTCTCCGACATAGCAATCAGCCCCAGCATTTT. This gives the protein CASSLRHSNQPQHF.

The chain couples TRBV7-6 to TRBJ2-1; 11 bases map to TRBD2. The CDR3 covers 15 residues. CDR1 SGHVS and CDR2 FNYEAQ come from the germline V gene. Trimming at V came to 5 bases and at J to 7 bases, leaving 7 bases not matched to a gene. The CDR3 DNA reads as TGTGCCAGCAGCATTACACTAGCGGGAGTAAATGAGCAGTTCTTC. Translation: CASSITLAGVNEQFF.

J is TRBJ1-4 and V is TRBV30; TRBD1 aligns across 8 bases. CDR1 is GTSNPN and CDR2 is SVGIG in the germline V gene (reference sequence). CDR3 length: 15 amino acids. V shed 0 bases, J shed 10 bases, and the junction held 10 bases outside the gene matches. DNA of the CDR3: TGTGCCTGGAGTGTACCTTGGACAGGGAGTGGAAAACTGTTTTTT. Protein sequence: CAWSVPWTGSGKLFF.

The rearrangement uses TRBV19 and TRBJ1-2; D gene unclear. This CDR3 is 13 amino acids long. V lost 2 bases and J 4 bases, leaving 8 bases between the germline ends. Germline V gene sequence: CDR1 LNHDA, CDR2 SQIVND (reference sequence). CDR3 nucleotides: TGTGCCAGTAGTATATCGGGGTCCTATGGCTACACCTTC. Protein: CASSISGSYGYTF.

This clone was picked up a small number of times. J is TRBJ1-2 and V is TRBV24-1, with D perhaps TRBD1 (6 bases). Trimming shortened V by 7 bases and J by 2 bases, and 10 bases separated the two germline ends. The germline V gene has CDR1 KGHDR and CDR2 SFDVKD. The CDR3 consists of 13 residues. The CDR3 coding sequence is TGTGCCACCAGCATTACAGGGAACTATGGCTACACCTTC. Translated, it gives CATSITGNYGYTF.

The chain recombines TRBV28 with TRBJ2-3, with D maybe TRBD1 (6 bases). The CDR3 has 15 residues. Trimming removed 8 bases at V and 1 base at J, with 16 bases between. Germline CDR1 and CDR2: MDHEN and SYDVKM. The CDR3, as DNA: TGTGCCAGCGATGGACTGGACAGACGCACAGATACGCAGTATTTT. Translating it yields CASDGLDRRTDTQYF.

This sequence joins TRBV3-1 (or the pseudogene TRBV3-2) and TRBJ2-1, with 12 bases identical to TRBD2. Losses at the gene ends were 4 bases for V and 6 bases for J; bases not matched to a gene: 7. Germline V gene data show CDR1 as LGHDT and CDR2 as YNNKEL (reference sequence). CDR3 length equals 16 residues. In DNA form, the CDR3 reads TGTGCCAGCAGCCCACTAGCGGGAGGTAGTTTCAATGAGCAGTTCTTC. Amino acid sequence: CASSPLAGGSFNEQFF.

Worth noting for this clone: The sample has other DNA sequences that encode this CDR3 too. The rearrangement joins TRBV7-8 to TRBJ2-3; D is undetermined. V was clipped by 5 bases and J by 0 bases, with 3 bases between them. Germline V lookup: CDR1 SGHVS, CDR2 FQNEAQ. The CDR3 totals 12 residues. This chain's CDR3 is CASSPSTDTQYF. CDR3 nucleotides: TGTGCCAGCAGCCCAAGCACAGATACGCAGTATTTT.

This clone was seen a single time. The rearrangement joins TRBV19 to TRBJ2-7; D might be TRBD2 (6 bases). The CDR3 has 14 amino acids. V lost 4 bases and J 0 bases, leaving 10 bases between the germline ends. The V gene's germline CDR1 is LNHDA and CDR2 SQIVND (reference sequence). CDR3: CASSRASASYEQYF. The DNA of the CDR3 is TGTGCCAGTAGTAGAGCTAGCGCCTCCTACGAGCAGTACTTC.